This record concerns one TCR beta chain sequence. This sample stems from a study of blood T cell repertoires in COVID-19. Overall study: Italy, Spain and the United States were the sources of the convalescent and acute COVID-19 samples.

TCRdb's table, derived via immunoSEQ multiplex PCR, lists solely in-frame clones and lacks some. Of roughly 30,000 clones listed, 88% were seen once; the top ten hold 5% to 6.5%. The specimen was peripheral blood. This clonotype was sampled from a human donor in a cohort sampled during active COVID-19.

The chain's CDR3 is CASSPDRLNTGELFF. The CDR3 DNA follows: TGTGCCAGCAGCCCAGACAGATTGAACACCGGGGAGCTGTTTTTT. The chain couples TRBV7-3 to TRBJ2-2; the D gene is possibly TRBD1 (5 bases). There are 15 residues in the CDR3. In germline, CDR1 is SGHTA, CDR2 FQGTGA. Trimming shortened V by 5 bases and J by 1 base, and 11 bases separated the two germline ends. Combining the CDR3 with reference TRBV7-3 and TRBJ2-2 gives the whole variable domain GAGVSQTPSNKVTEKGKYVELRCDPISGHTALYWYRQSLGQGPEFLIYFQGTGAADDSGLPNDRFFAVRPEGSVSTLKIQRTERGDSAVYLCASSPDRLNTGELFFGEGSRLTVL.